What follows are 29 T cell receptor beta chains derived from one specimen sequenced in a study of blood T cell repertoires in COVID-19. TCRdb keeps only in-frame clones here, not all; method: immunoSEQ multiplex PCR. The sample gives almost 50,000 clones, about 71% of which show up once; just under 9% is in the top ten. The sample consisted of peripheral blood. These receptors were taken from a woman in her 70s with acute or convalescent COVID-19.

The rearrangement links TRBV11-3 to TRBJ2-1, with 11 positions matching TRBD1. This CDR3 is 15 amino acids long. Trimming at V came to 5 bases and at J to 7 bases, leaving 7 bases not matched to a gene. CDR1 is SGHNT and CDR2 is YENEEA in the germline V gene. This CDR3 is CASSPGQGERNEQFF. CDR3 bases: TGTGCCAGCAGCCCGGGACAGGGGGAACGAAATGAGCAGTTCTTC.

The chain recombines TRBV6-5 with TRBJ1-2; no clear D gene. Looked up from germline, CDR1 is MNHEY and CDR2 is SVGAGI. Trimming stripped 6 bases from V and 4 bases from J, with 12 bases between. The CDR3 length is 13 residues. The CDR3 region has the DNA TGTGCCAGCAGGACGGAGTTGGGCTATGGCTACACCTTC. Encoded protein: CASRTELGYGYTF.

The rearrangement uses TRBV7-2 and TRBJ2-5, with D possibly matching TRBD1 (5 bases). The CDR3 loop spans 14 amino acids. Trimming pared 3 bases from V and 2 bases from J, leaving 10 bases between. Germline V gives CDR1 SGHTA, CDR2 FQGNSA. CDR3 nucleotide sequence: TGTGCCAGCAGCTTTGGGGCTACGCAAGAGACCCAGTACTTC. Protein: CASSFGATQETQYF.

The rearrangement uses TRBV20-1 and TRBJ2-5; unclear D gene. Germline CDR1 DFQATT, CDR2 SNEGSKA (reference sequence). This CDR3 is built from 12 residues. V was trimmed by 3 bases and J by 2 bases, leaving 7 bases between them. The DNA of the CDR3 is TGCAGTGCTAGTCGGGTTCAAGAGACCCAGTACTTC. It specifies CSASRVQETQYF.

This clone appeared a few times. The rearrangement links TRBV18 to TRBJ2-7; TRBD1 agrees at 8 bases. Germline values: CDR1 KGHSH, CDR2 LQKENI. J gave up 3 bases and V 3 bases, and 7 bases lay outside the gene matches. The CDR3 has 15 amino acids. The CDR3 nucleotides read TGTGCCAGCTCACCGGAGACAGGGGATTACTACGAGCAGTACTTC. Protein: CASSPETGDYYEQYF.

There are a few counts of this clone. This chain joins TRBV9 and TRBJ2-2; TRBD2 matches 11 bases. Trimming removed 0 bases from V and 6 bases from J; junction bases left unmatched: 4. The CDR3 is 16 amino acids. The germline V gene has CDR1 SGDLS and CDR2 YYNGEE. CDR3 in amino acids: CASSVVTSGVPGELFF. The CDR3, as DNA: TGTGCCAGCAGCGTAGTGACTAGCGGGGTACCCGGGGAGCTGTTTTTT.

The chain joins TRBV6-1 to TRBJ2-3; 9 bases are a match to TRBD2. The V gene's germline CDR1 is MNHNS and CDR2 SASEGT. Germline trimming cut 3 bases from V and 0 bases from J; bases unmatched to any gene: 4. The CDR3 consists of 16 residues. The CDR3, as DNA: TGTGCCAGCAGTGACCCTCTAGCGGGGAGCACAGATACGCAGTATTTT. It encodes CASSDPLAGSTDTQYF.

The V gene is TRBV15, the J gene TRBJ2-5; no clear D. CDR1 and CDR2 (germline): LNHNV, YYDKDF (reference sequence). The length of the CDR3 is 13 residues. V was clipped by 0 bases and J by 5 bases, with 7 bases between them. CDR3 DNA sequence: TGTGCCACCAGCAGAGAGAGGTGGGAGACCCAGTACTTC. This codes for CATSRERWETQYF.

V and J are TRBV4-1 and TRBJ2-3; TRBD2 is a possible D gene (5 bases). The CDR3 contains 16 residues. Trimming stripped 1 base from V and 3 bases from J, with 14 bases between. Germline V lookup: CDR1 MGHRA, CDR2 YSYEKL. The chain's CDR3 is CASSQAEASSTDTQYF. CDR3 nucleotides: TGCGCCAGCAGCCAAGCGGAGGCTAGCAGTACAGATACGCAGTATTTT.

The rearrangement joins TRBV28 to TRBJ1-1; 7 nucleotides match TRBD1. The CDR3 is made up of 15 amino acids. V lost 6 bases to trimming and J lost 4 bases; unmatched junction nucleotides: 11. Germline CDR1 MDHEN, CDR2 SYDVKM. CDR3 coding DNA: TGTGCCAGCAGGAAGGTCGACAGGGTGGTCACTGAAGCTTTCTTT. It is translated as CASRKVDRVVTEAFF.

The chain is built from TRBV7-2 and TRBJ2-2; D is ambiguous. Trimming removed 4 bases at V and 2 bases at J, with 5 bases between. Germline assignment: CDR1 SGHTA and CDR2 FQGNSA. The CDR3 contains 13 residues. The CDR3: CASSSYNTGELFF. The DNA of the CDR3 is TGTGCCAGCAGCTCGTATAACACCGGGGAGCTGTTTTTT.

The V gene is TRBV2, the J gene TRBJ1-5; 9 nucleotides line up with TRBD1. Trimming cost V 4 bases and J 3 bases; bases outside gene matches: 4. The CDR3 sequence is 15 residues long. Germline V CDR1 and CDR2: SNHLY, FYNNEI. Here the CDR3 reads CASSGQGVNNQPQHF. CDR3 nucleotides: TGTGCCAGCAGTGGACAGGGGGTGAACAATCAGCCCCAGCATTTT.

The chain couples TRBV3-1 (or the pseudogene TRBV3-2) to TRBJ2-1, with 9 bases matching TRBD1. The germline gives CDR1 LGHDT, CDR2 YNNKEL (reference sequence). CDR3 length: 16 amino acids. The trim removed 4 bases at V and 8 bases at J, leaving 12 bases unmatched. CDR3 protein: CASSRVTGGRVDEQFF. The CDR3 region has the DNA TGTGCCAGCAGCCGGGTGACAGGGGGGAGAGTGGATGAGCAGTTCTTC.

The CDR3 region has the DNA TGCGCCAGCAGCTTCCAGGACTTCGAAGGCTACACCTTC. Its translation is CASSFQDFEGYTF. The gene calls are TRBV5-1 and TRBJ1-2; D is unclear. The CDR3 runs 13 residues. Looked up from germline, CDR1 is SGHRS and CDR2 is YFSETQ. V dropped 2 bases and J dropped 8 bases, with 13 bases sitting between them.

Only a few counts were recorded for this clone. The chain has TRBV19 and TRBJ2-7, with a tentative D call TRBD1 (5 bases). Between the trimmed V and J ends, which lost 1 base and 2 bases, there was a span of 9 bases. The CDR3 contains 14 residues. Germline V CDR1 and CDR2: LNHDA, SQIVND (reference sequence). CDR3 loop: CASSIGQQTYEQYF. Written as DNA, the CDR3 is TGTGCCAGTAGTATAGGACAGCAAACCTACGAGCAGTACTTC.

V is TRBV6-6 and J is TRBJ1-6; possible D gene TRBD1, 6 bases. Germline CDR1 MNHNY, CDR2 SVGAGI (reference sequence). Between the trimmed V and J ends, which lost 7 bases and 7 bases, there was a span of 11 bases. The CDR3 contains 13 residues. CDR3 in amino acids: CASTQGSNSPLHF. CDR3 in DNA: TGTGCCAGCACCCAGGGGTCGAATTCACCCCTCCACTTT.

This clone appeared a single time. V and J are TRBV7-2 and TRBJ1-1, with a weak D call TRBD1 (5 bases). CDR1 SGHTA and CDR2 FQGNSA come from the germline V gene. This CDR3 spans 17 amino acids. V shed 0 bases and J shed 0 bases, with 14 bases lying between them. CDR3 nucleotides: TGTGCCAGCAGCTTAGCGGGGCGGTCCCGCATGAACACTGAAGCTTTCTTT. Encoded protein: CASSLAGRSRMNTEAFF.

This clone is a singleton in its sample. The V call is TRBV5-1, the J call TRBJ1-1, with D maybe TRBD1 (6 bases). This CDR3 contains 14 residues. CDR1 and CDR2 (germline): SGHRS, YFSETQ. Deletions cut 4 bases from V and 1 base from J, with 11 bases between. CDR3: CASSKDRSNTEAFF. For the CDR3, the DNA is TGCGCCAGCAGCAAGGACAGATCGAACACTGAAGCTTTCTTT.

In this sample, this clone turned up many times. The chain joins TRBV6-5 to TRBJ2-7, with 9 bases identical to TRBD1. Germline CDR1 and CDR2: MNHEY and SVGAGI. V shed 4 bases, J shed 4 bases, and the junction held 8 bases outside the gene matches. The CDR3 consists of 15 residues. CDR3 sequence: CASSSQLDRGYEQYF. The DNA of the CDR3 is TGTGCCAGCAGTTCCCAACTAGACAGGGGGTACGAGCAGTACTTC.

The chain links TRBV6-4 to TRBJ2-3; 10 bases are a match to TRBD2. Losses at the gene ends were 5 bases for V and 0 bases for J; bases not matched to a gene: 5. The germline gives CDR1 MRHNA, CDR2 SNTAGT. The CDR3 is made up of 16 amino acids. The CDR3 protein is CASSNLAGASTDTQYF. In DNA, the CDR3 is TGTGCCAGCAGTAACCTAGCGGGGGCTAGCACAGATACGCAGTATTTT.

The chain uses TRBV5-1 and TRBJ2-7; 10 nucleotides line up with TRBD1. Germline CDR1 reads SGHRS; CDR2 reads YFSETQ. CDR3 size: 13 residues. With V trimmed by 7 bases and J by 3 bases, 4 bases remained unmatched. CDR3 protein: CASSRDRGYEQYF. The CDR3 bases are TGCGCCAGCTCACGGGACAGGGGCTACGAGCAGTACTTC.

The chain combines TRBV19 with TRBJ2-1, with 11 bases identical to TRBD1. With 6 bases clipped from V and 10 bases from J, the junction kept 5 bases outside the gene matches. CDR1 LNHDA and CDR2 SQIVND come from the germline V gene (reference sequence). There are 13 residues in the CDR3. The DNA for the CDR3 is TGTGCCAGTAGCGGACAGGGGGCAGGAGAGCAGTTCTTC. Amino acid sequence: CASSGQGAGEQFF.

This rearrangement joins TRBV5-1 to TRBJ1-1; 8 bases match TRBD1. This CDR3 contains 17 residues. Trimming cost V 8 bases and J 4 bases; bases outside gene matches: 19. In germline, CDR1 is SGHRS, CDR2 YFSETQ. For the CDR3, the DNA is TGCGCCAGGGCGGATAGTTTTCGGACAGGGCAGCGCACTGAAGCTTTCTTT. Its translation is CARADSFRTGQRTEAFF.

The chain recombines TRBV28 with TRBJ2-5; D gene ambiguous. Germline CDR1 MDHEN, CDR2 SYDVKM. This CDR3 has 13 amino acids. V shed 7 bases and J shed 4 bases, with 13 bases lying between them. The CDR3 nucleotides are TGTGCCAGCATCGAACCCCGACTAGAGACCCAGTACTTC. It is translated as CASIEPRLETQYF.

The V call is TRBV2, the J call TRBJ1-1; D not certain. V lost 6 bases, J lost 6 bases, and 11 bases lay in between. CDR1 is SNHLY and CDR2 is FYNNEI in the germline V gene. This CDR3 is built from 12 residues. The CDR3 reads CASREGMAEAFF. CDR3 DNA sequence: TGTGCCAGCAGGGAGGGTATGGCTGAAGCTTTCTTT.

This clone appeared a few times. V gene TRBV2 combines with J gene TRBJ2-1; D is ambiguous. Trimming shortened V by 4 bases and J by 4 bases, and 8 bases separated the two germline ends. The CDR3 has 13 residues. The germline V gene encodes CDR1 SNHLY and CDR2 FYNNEI. In DNA form, the CDR3 reads TGTGCCAGCAGTGTTGGGCGATACAATGAGCAGTTCTTC. Translation: CASSVGRYNEQFF.

The chain links TRBV6-5 to TRBJ1-3; D remains unclear. There are 12 residues in the CDR3. The V end lost 6 bases, the J end lost 7 bases, and 10 bases lay between the germline ends. Germline lookup yields CDR1 MNHEY and CDR2 SVGAGI. The CDR3 loop reads CASSDILNTIYF. CDR3 nucleotide sequence: TGTGCCAGCAGCGACATTCTGAACACCATATATTTT.

This chain connects TRBV6-5 to TRBJ2-3; 11 bases are shared with TRBD1. Trimming took 1 base from V and 7 from J; bases not matched to a gene: 7. Germline CDR1 and CDR2: MNHEY and SVGAGI. The CDR3 sequence is 16 residues long. CDR3 bases: TGTGCCAGCAGTTACTGGGGACAGGGGGGGTCGAATACGCAGTATTTT. Translating gives CASSYWGQGGSNTQYF.

Only one count was recorded for this clone. CDR3 sequence reads: CASSPIAGGLAKNIQYF. DNA of the CDR3: TGTGCCAGCAGCCCCATAGCGGGAGGGCTAGCCAAAAACATTCAGTACTTC. This rearrangement joins TRBV7-2 to TRBJ2-4; TRBD2 agrees at 11 bases. Per germline, CDR1 SGHTA and CDR2 FQGNSA. The CDR3 consists of 17 residues. With 5 bases clipped from V and 0 bases from J, the junction kept 6 bases outside the gene matches.